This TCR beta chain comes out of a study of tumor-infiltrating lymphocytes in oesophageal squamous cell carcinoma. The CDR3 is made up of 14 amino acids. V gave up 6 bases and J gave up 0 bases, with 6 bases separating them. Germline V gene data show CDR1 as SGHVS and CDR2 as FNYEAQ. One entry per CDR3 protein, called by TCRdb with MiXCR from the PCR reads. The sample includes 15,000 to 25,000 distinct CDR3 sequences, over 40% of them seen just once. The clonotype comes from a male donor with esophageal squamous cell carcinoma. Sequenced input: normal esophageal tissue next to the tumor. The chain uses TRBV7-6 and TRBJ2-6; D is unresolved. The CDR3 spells CASRHGSGANVLTF. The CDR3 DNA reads TGTGCCAGCAGACATGGCTCTGGGGCCAACGTCCTGACTTTC.